This is a list of T cell receptor beta chains from one sample in a study of shared clonotypes between healthy human individuals. Repertoires were generated with immunoSEQ multiplex PCR, while TCRdb's copy carries only in-frame clones and drops some. The profile shows 950,000 to 1,100,000 clones, approximately 70% of them singletons. Sequencing was carried out using memory CD4+ T cells sorted from blood. These receptors were collected from a man between 18 and 29 years old in good health. Each CDR3 is given with its conserved first and last residue. D genes are given only for firm matches. The size entry is marked missing in some rows and otherwise reads once, few, many or a size class.

CDR3aa | CDR3nt | j_gene | v_gene | abundance | d_gene
CASSRNRDPTYNEQFF | TGTGCCAGCAGCCGTAACCGGGACCCGACCTACAATGAGCAGTTCTTC | TRBJ2-1 | TRBV7-6 | NA | NA
CASSFGSLSGNTIYF | TGTGCCAGCAGTTTTGGTAGCCTCTCTGGAAACACCATATATTTT | TRBJ1-3 | TRBV28 | few | NA
CASSSNPDITVNSPLHF | TGTGCCAGCAGCTCGAACCCGGACATAACAGTTAATTCACCCCTCCACTTT | TRBJ1-6 | TRBV5-4 | NA | NA
CASSSIRGRLVAGELFF | TGTGCCAGCAGCTCTATACGGGGCCGTCTGGTCGCCGGGGAGCTGTTTTTT | TRBJ2-2 | TRBV5-6 | NA | NA
CAWSRIGTSGRARETQYF | TGTGCCTGGAGCCGTATAGGGACTAGCGGGAGGGCCCGTGAGACCCAGTACTTC | TRBJ2-5 | TRBV30 | NA | TRBD2
CASRPMGGIWNSPLHF | TGTGCCAGTAGACCGATGGGGGGTATTTGGAATTCACCCCTCCACTTT | TRBJ1-6 | TRBV19 | NA | NA
CASRPRGTGANVLTF | TGTGCCAGCAGGCCACGGGGGACTGGGGCCAACGTCCTGACTTTC | TRBJ2-6 | TRBV7-8 | NA | NA
CASRPTGSYNSPLHF | TGTGCCAGCAGACCAACGGGGAGCTATAATTCACCCCTCCACTTT | TRBJ1-6 | TRBV2 | NA | NA
CASSERVSTDTQYF | TGTGCCAGCAGTGAACGGGTGAGCACAGATACGCAGTATTTT | TRBJ2-3 | TRBV25-1 | NA | NA
CAWADGPSKQFF | TGTGCCTGGGCTGATGGACCTTCTAAGCAGTTCTTC | TRBJ2-1 | TRBV30 | many | NA
CASSPGQYNSPLHF | TGCGCCAGCAGCCCGGGACAGTATAATTCACCCCTCCACTTT | TRBJ1-6 | TRBV4-3 | NA | TRBD1
CAWTLMNTEAFF | TGTGCCTGGACCCTCATGAACACTGAAGCTTTCTTT | TRBJ1-1 | TRBV30 | few | NA
CASSSRRADYNEQFF | TGTGCTAGCAGCTCCAGACGGGCCGACTACAATGAGCAGTTCTTC | TRBJ2-1 | TRBV7-7 | NA | NA
CATSRDRLQGRSPLHF | TGTGCCACCAGCAGAGATAGGCTACAGGGCAGGTCACCCCTCCACTTT | TRBJ1-6 | TRBV15 | NA | NA
CSVEFGGKEQYF | TGCAGCGTTGAGTTTGGGGGTAAGGAGCAGTACTTC | TRBJ2-7 | TRBV29-1 | few | NA
CASSSKVGSQHF | TGTGCCAGCAGCTCAAAGGTGGGGTCCCAGCATTTT | TRBJ1-5 | TRBV6-6 | NA | NA